These 2 T cell receptor beta chains share one sample of origin, sequenced in a study of regulatory T cells in long-lasting Graves disease. Sequencing libraries for TCR beta were prepared with iRepertoire HTBI primers and Arm-PCR of CDR3 regions. TCRdb independently ran MiXCR on the multiplex PCR reads; one entry per CDR3 protein. The data contain approximately 690,000 distinct CDR3 sequences, around 30% of them singletons. The time point was: persistent/refractory GD, antithyroid drugs over 5 years with positive TRAb. PBMC RNA served as the TCR library source. The sequences come from peripheral blood mononuclear cells (PBMCs), collected when the disease was refractory, from a patient treated with antithyroid drugs. These receptors came from a female donor with Graves disease.

There are a few counts of this clonotype. This rearrangement joins TRBV6-1 to TRBJ1-1; the D gene is possibly TRBD1 (5 bases). V lost 2 bases, J lost 14 bases, and 15 bases lay in between. This CDR3 has 12 amino acids. Germline V gene sequence: CDR1 MNHNS, CDR2 SASEGT. This chain's CDR3 is CASSESRAGQFF. DNA of the CDR3: TGTGCCAGCAGTGAATCGAGGGCAGGACAATTCTTT.

The chain has TRBV6-1 and TRBJ1-1; 8 bases line up with TRBD1. Germline V gives CDR1 MNHNS, CDR2 SASEGT. The CDR3 is made up of 15 amino acids. Trimming took 5 bases from V and 4 from J; bases not matched to a gene: 9. In DNA, the CDR3 is TGTGCCAGCAGTAACAGACAGGGGCGGGGCACTGAAGCTTTCTTT. This gives the protein CASSNRQGRGTEAFF.